A selection of T cell receptor beta chains follows, all from one sample in a study of T-cell reconstitution after alpha-beta-depleted transplantation in children. A single record per CDR3 protein comes from TCRdb applying MiXCR to the PCR reads. The profile shows fewer than 550,000 distinct CDR3 sequences, about 10% of them singletons. Specimen: PBMCs, collected before TCRalphabeta/CD19-depleted stem cell transplant. The origin of the receptors is a child under 10 years old with inherited bone marrow failure, due to receive a stem cell transplant. The CDR3 runs from the conserved cysteine through the conserved F or W. Expanded clones are given a class, and other clones once, few, many or no size at all.

v_call,clone_size,j_call,cdr3_aa
TRBV20-1,many,TRBJ2-7,CSARDSHEQYF
TRBV4-1,many,TRBJ1-5,CASSQVSEGNQPQHF
TRBV12-3/TRBV12-4,few,TRBJ2-1,CASSSHPTRDPKQNEQFF
TRBV29-1,many,TRBJ2-3,CSVGSGEQDTQYF
TRBV21-1,many,TRBJ2-2,CASPLLSHGELFF
TRBV15,many,TRBJ2-2,CATSRGRDRGLIGELFF
TRBV11-2,NA,TRBJ2-3,CASSLGPYDTQYF
TRBV6-1,many,TRBJ1-2,CASSEALSNYGYTF
TRBV9,few,TRBJ2-7,CASSVDWKGYYEQYF
TRBV6-5,few,TRBJ2-1,CASSYTGLGRPNEQFF
TRBV10-3,many,TRBJ2-4,CAISESGEAKNIQYF
TRBV5-1,few,TRBJ1-1,CASSLVGRTATEAFF
TRBV5-4,NA,TRBJ2-3,CASSPTSGPADTQYF
TRBV11-2,NA,TRBJ2-7,CASSLDGLAATYEQYF
TRBV20-1,many,TRBJ2-7,CSARDLGRYSYEQYF
TRBV5-4,many,TRBJ2-5,CASRSGATTKDGTQYF
TRBV4-3,many,TRBJ2-1,CASSQVAGGPNEQFF
TRBV6-1,many,TRBJ1-2,CASGASNGYTF
TRBV20-1,few,TRBJ2-1,CSPGTSGNEQFF
TRBV6-6,many,TRBJ2-3,CASSYSGSGGADF
TRBV12-3/TRBV12-4,many,TRBJ1-2,CASSLVDGSNYGYTF
TRBV7-8,many,TRBJ2-7,CASSTSTGNEQYF
TRBV6-2/TRBV6-3,many,TRBJ1-1,CASSRGGKSTEAFF
TRBV5-1,NA,TRBJ2-7,CASRMDRGDNYEQYF